The 12 T cell receptor beta chains presented below share a single source sample, sequenced in a study of regulatory T cells in long-lasting Graves disease. Arm-PCR with iRepertoire HTBI primers amplified the CDR3 regions for these TCR beta libraries. TCRdb reprocessed the multiplex PCR reads with MiXCR, giving one entry per CDR3 protein. Among around 500,000 distinct CDR3 sequences, roughly 14% were seen once, and the ten largest hold more than 8.5%. Sample time point: newly diagnosed GD, antithyroid drugs for less than 3 months. After RNA was extracted from PBMCs, the TCR library was made from it. These data also featured in a second study, about T cells in Graves' hyperthyroidism and ophthalmopathy.

The material was peripheral blood mononuclear cells (PBMCs), obtained at new diagnosis, from a patient treated with antithyroid drugs. These receptors were collected from a man aged 30 to 39 with Graves disease.

Ten or more counts support this clonotype. The chain uses TRBV2 and TRBJ1-1; unclear D gene. Germline V CDR1 and CDR2: SNHLY, FYNNEI. V lost 6 bases and J 1 base, leaving 9 bases between the germline ends. This CDR3 spans 13 amino acids. CDR3 amino acids: CASRARENTEAFF. The CDR3 DNA reads as TGTGCCAGCAGGGCTAGGGAGAACACTGAAGCTTTCTTT.

This clonotype showed up just a few times. The chain is built from TRBV6-2 or TRBV6-3 and TRBJ2-3; D perhaps matches TRBD1 (6 bases). Trimming shortened V by 8 bases and J by 2 bases, and 14 bases separated the two germline ends. The CDR3 is 14 amino acids. Germline V lookup: CDR1 MNHEY, CDR2 SVGEGT. Here the CDR3 reads CASEGQTHTDTQYF. The CDR3 nucleotides read TGTGCCAGCGAAGGACAGACCCACACAGATACGCAGTATTTT.

In its sample, this clonotype was seen a few times. The V gene is TRBV5-5, the J gene TRBJ2-7, with 7 bases identical to TRBD2. The germline V gene has CDR1 SGHKS and CDR2 YYEKEE (reference sequence). Trimming removed 4 bases from V and 4 bases from J; junction bases left unmatched: 8. The CDR3 covers 14 residues. Written as DNA, the CDR3 is TGTGCCAGCAGCAACTGGGGGGGTACGTACGAGCAGTACTTC. Encoded protein: CASSNWGGTYEQYF.

This clonotype was detected ten times or more. The rearrangement links TRBV20-1 to TRBJ2-7; D is possibly TRBD1 (5 bases). The CDR3 extends over 15 amino acids. V shed 0 bases and J shed 2 bases, with 14 bases lying between them. CDR1 DFQATT and CDR2 SNEGSKA come from the germline V gene (reference sequence). Here the CDR3 reads CSARDGASETYEQYF. CDR3 nucleotides: TGCAGTGCTAGAGATGGGGCCAGCGAAACCTACGAGCAGTACTTC.

This chain connects TRBV6-4 to TRBJ2-3; the match to TRBD2 covers 11 bases. The V segment lost 6 bases and the J segment 2 bases; nucleotides outside the gene matches: 19. The germline V gene has CDR1 MRHNA and CDR2 SNTAGT. CDR3 length: 20 residues. The CDR3 bases are TGTGCCAGCAGGGAGCGACTAGCGGGAACGTGGTGGGTTTACACAGATACGCAGTATTTT. It translates to CASRERLAGTWWVYTDTQYF.

This clonotype was counted ten times or more. This rearrangement joins TRBV5-6 to TRBJ2-5; D unclear. The CDR3 has 14 residues. The germline V and J ends were trimmed by 1 base and 6 bases, with 13 bases remaining between them. CDR1 SGHDT and CDR2 YYEEEE come from the germline V gene. CDR3 sequence: CASSLLVSPKTQYF. DNA of the CDR3: TGTGCCAGCAGCTTGTTAGTCAGTCCCAAGACCCAGTACTTC.

This clonotype was counted at least ten times. This chain links TRBV9 with TRBJ2-2; 14 bases fit TRBD2. This CDR3 comprises 18 residues. V gave up 2 bases and J gave up 7 bases; unmatched junction bases: 10. In germline, CDR1 is SGDLS, CDR2 YYNGEE. For the CDR3, the DNA is TGTGCCAGCAGCGTTGCCCTGGGACTAGCGGGAGCGGGCGGGGAGCTGTTTTTT. It encodes CASSVALGLAGAGGELFF.

This clonotype has a handful of counts. The rearrangement uses TRBV29-1 and TRBJ1-2; D perhaps matches TRBD1 (5 bases). The CDR3 is 15 amino acids. Looked up from germline, CDR1 is SQVTM and CDR2 is ANQGSEA. V lost 0 bases and J 2 bases, leaving 13 bases between the germline ends. The CDR3 DNA sequence: TGCAGCGTTGAAGATCCCACGGGGCGGAACTATGGCTACACCTTC. Translating it yields CSVEDPTGRNYGYTF.

The chain has TRBV15 and TRBJ2-5; 12 nucleotides line up with TRBD2. The CDR3 has 15 amino acids. With V trimmed by 5 bases and J by 5 bases, 6 bases remained unmatched. Germline V CDR1 and CDR2: LNHNV, YYDKDF (reference sequence). DNA of the CDR3: TGTGCCACCAGCGCCCGACTAGCGGGAGAGGAGACCCAGTACTTC. It codes for CATSARLAGEETQYF. The entire variable domain, with the rest obtained from reference TRBV15 and TRBJ2-5, is as follows: DAMVIQNPRYQVTQFGKPVTLSCSQTLNHNVMYWYQQKSSQAPKLLFHYYDKDFNNEADTPDNFQSRRPNTSFCFLDIRSPGLGDTAMYLCATSARLAGEETQYFGPGTRLLVL.

This clonotype has ten or more counts. The chain combines TRBV29-1 with TRBJ2-7; the match to TRBD2 covers 12 bases. The V gene's germline CDR1 is SQVTM and CDR2 ANQGSEA. The CDR3 contains 14 residues. V was pared by 5 bases and J by 3 bases, with 5 bases of the junction left unmatched. DNA of the CDR3: TGCAGCGTTCTCGGACTAGCGGGAAGCTACGAGCAGTACTTC. This codes for CSVLGLAGSYEQYF.

This clonotype occurred a few times. This chain uses TRBV20-1 with TRBJ1-5; tentatively, D is TRBD1 (5 bases). V shed 3 bases and J shed 2 bases, with 14 bases lying between them. Germline CDR1 is DFQATT and CDR2 is SNEGSKA (reference sequence). The CDR3 totals 15 residues. The CDR3: CSASQDETGNQPQHF. The DNA for the CDR3 is TGCAGTGCTAGCCAAGACGAGACAGGCAATCAGCCCCAGCATTTT.

The table lists this clonotype with many counts. V and J are TRBV11-2 and TRBJ2-7; 10 nucleotides agree with TRBD1. Trimming removed 5 bases from V and 2 bases from J; junction bases left unmatched: 3. CDR1 is SGHAT, CDR2 FQNNGV, per germline. CDR3 length: 14 residues. CDR3 loop: CASSEGQGAYEQYF. Written as DNA, the CDR3 is TGTGCCAGCAGCGAAGGACAGGGGGCCTACGAGCAGTACTTC.